A selection of T cell receptor beta chains follows, all from one sample in a study of blood T cell repertoires in COVID-19. The data were produced by immunoSEQ multiplex PCR, yet TCRdb's version contains in-frame clones alone and is incomplete. The data hold approximately 290,000 clones, with roughly 89% observed a single time. Sample: peripheral blood. The receptors come from a woman in her twenties or thirties with COVID-19, enrolled during active disease. CDR3s include the opening cysteine and the closing phenylalanine or tryptophan. The order of the fields is D gene, clone size, V gene, J gene, CDR3 DNA, CDR3 protein. The D gene is left open where the match is weak. Clone size is not always given. Where it is, it says once, few, many or a class for expanded clones.

d_call: -
clone_size: -
v_call: TRBV7-9
j_call: TRBJ1-2
cdr3_nt: TGTGCCAGCAGCTTCGCCAGTCAGTATGGCTACACCTTC
cdr3_aa: CASSFASQYGYTF

d_call: TRBD1
clone_size: -
v_call: TRBV2
j_call: TRBJ1-5
cdr3_nt: TGTGCCAGCAATAGACAGGGTGCCAATCAGCCCCAGCATTTT
cdr3_aa: CASNRQGANQPQHF

d_call: TRBD1
clone_size: -
v_call: TRBV28
j_call: TRBJ2-7
cdr3_nt: TGTGCCAGCACCCGGGACAGGGACTACGAGCAGTACTTC
cdr3_aa: CASTRDRDYEQYF

d_call: -
clone_size: -
v_call: TRBV5-1
j_call: TRBJ1-6
cdr3_nt: TGCGCCAGCTCTCAGCTTCAGGGTTACGATTCACCCCTCCACTTT
cdr3_aa: CASSQLQGYDSPLHF

d_call: TRBD1
clone_size: -
v_call: TRBV6-1
j_call: TRBJ2-2
cdr3_nt: TGTGCCAGCAGTGACCTCCCGGGACAGGGACCAAACACCGGGGAGCTGTTTTTT
cdr3_aa: CASSDLPGQGPNTGELFF

d_call: TRBD2
clone_size: -
v_call: TRBV6-5
j_call: TRBJ2-7
cdr3_nt: TGTGCCAGCAGTTATTCCAGCGGGGGGATCTACGAGCAGTACTTC
cdr3_aa: CASSYSSGGIYEQYF

d_call: -
clone_size: -
v_call: TRBV19
j_call: TRBJ1-6
cdr3_nt: TGTGCCAGTAGTACCAACCCATACAGGGCGGCTTCACCCCTCCACTTT
cdr3_aa: CASSTNPYRAASPLHF

d_call: -
clone_size: -
v_call: TRBV19
j_call: TRBJ2-1
cdr3_nt: TGTGCCAGTAGTTTCCCTGGTACATACAATGAGCAGTTCTTC
cdr3_aa: CASSFPGTYNEQFF

d_call: TRBD2
clone_size: -
v_call: TRBV7-2
j_call: TRBJ2-5
cdr3_nt: TGTGCCAGCAGCTTAGGAGCGGGGGGGCCTGAGACCCAGTACTTC
cdr3_aa: CASSLGAGGPETQYF

d_call: -
clone_size: -
v_call: TRBV14
j_call: TRBJ1-4
cdr3_nt: TGTGCCAGCAGCCAGAAGGGACTGTCGGTGGGACCCAAGGGAGGAAAACTGTTTTTT
cdr3_aa: CASSQKGLSVGPKGGKLFF

d_call: -
clone_size: -
v_call: TRBV27
j_call: TRBJ2-3
cdr3_nt: TGTGCCAGCAGTTTATCTGTGGCAGGGACGCAGTATTTT
cdr3_aa: CASSLSVAGTQYF

d_call: -
clone_size: -
v_call: TRBV1
j_call: TRBJ2-1
cdr3_nt: TGCACCAGCAACCACATTAATAGCGGGGTTTCCTACAATGAGCAGTTCTTC
cdr3_aa: CTSNHINSGVSYNEQFF

d_call: TRBD1
clone_size: -
v_call: TRBV25-1
j_call: TRBJ1-4
cdr3_nt: TGTGCCAGAAGTGAATCAGGACAGGGAAGTATCACTAATGAAAAACTGTTTTTT
cdr3_aa: CARSESGQGSITNEKLFF

d_call: TRBD1
clone_size: -
v_call: TRBV10-3
j_call: TRBJ2-1
cdr3_nt: TGTGCCATCAGTGACAAAAATACGAACCGGGACAGGGGTAGGAGAAATGAGCAGTTCTTC
cdr3_aa: CAISDKNTNRDRGRRNEQFF

d_call: -
clone_size: -
v_call: TRBV5-1
j_call: TRBJ1-2
cdr3_nt: TGCGCCAGCAGGCGCAACGGACACGGCTATGGCTACACCTTC
cdr3_aa: CASRRNGHGYGYTF

d_call: -
clone_size: -
v_call: TRBV25-1
j_call: TRBJ1-2
cdr3_nt: TGTGCCAGCAGTGACGGGAGAGCAGATGGCTACACCTTC
cdr3_aa: CASSDGRADGYTF

d_call: -
clone_size: once
v_call: TRBV19
j_call: TRBJ1-3
cdr3_nt: TGTGCCAGTAGTACAGGAGGAAACACCATATATTTT
cdr3_aa: CASSTGGNTIYF

d_call: TRBD1
clone_size: once
v_call: TRBV18
j_call: TRBJ1-2
cdr3_nt: TGTGCCAGCTCACCGGGACAGGGCGTCGCAGACTATGGCTACACCTTC
cdr3_aa: CASSPGQGVADYGYTF

d_call: TRBD1
clone_size: -
v_call: TRBV13
j_call: TRBJ2-4
cdr3_nt: TGTGCCAGCAGCTCTATCCGGGACAGGGCAATACTAGCCAAAAACATTCAGTACTTC
cdr3_aa: CASSSIRDRAILAKNIQYF

d_call: TRBD2
clone_size: -
v_call: TRBV6-5
j_call: TRBJ2-3
cdr3_nt: TGTGCCAGCAGTTACCGGCGGGGGGATACAGATACGCAGTATTTT
cdr3_aa: CASSYRRGDTDTQYF